Each of the 8 T cell receptor beta chains below was sequenced from the same sample in a study of PD-1 blockade in classical Hodgkin lymphoma. TCRdb's copy holds only in-frame clones and misses some; the assay was immunoSEQ multiplex PCR. The table lists roughly 61,000 clones, 80% to 90% of them singletons. Each patient experienced a relapse that followed autologous stem cell transplantation, and brentuximab vedotin exposure varied. The sequenced sample was peripheral blood mononuclear cells (PBMCs), obtained at baseline. The receptors were sampled from a human donor with classical Hodgkin lymphoma.

The gene calls are TRBV30 and TRBJ1-1; 7 bases align to TRBD1. The CDR3 contains 12 residues. Germline V gene lookup returns CDR1 GTSNPN and CDR2 SVGIG (reference sequence). V lost 3 bases, J lost 7 bases, and 5 bases stayed unmatched. The CDR3 sequence: CAWSPTGIEAFF. The CDR3 nucleotides read TGTGCCTGGAGCCCGACAGGGATTGAAGCTTTCTTT.

The genes are TRBV7-2 and TRBJ2-1; TRBD2 agrees at 7 bases. CDR3 length equals 12 residues. V trimming: 5 bases; J trimming: 10 bases; junction bases outside the gene matches: 5. The V gene's germline CDR1 is SGHTA and CDR2 FQGNSA. DNA of the CDR3: TGTGCCAGCAGCCCGGTGGGGGGGGAGCAGTTCTTC. This translates into CASSPVGGEQFF.

The chain employs TRBV7-9 and TRBJ2-5; a possible D gene is TRBD1 (6 bases). The CDR3 is 13 residues long. Germline assignment: CDR1 SEHNR and CDR2 FQNEAQ (reference sequence). V was shortened by 8 bases and J by 7 bases, with 17 bases between the two germline ends. CDR3 DNA sequence: TGTGCCAGCGGGAGTGCGCTAGGGGGGACCCAGTACTTC. It is translated as CASGSALGGTQYF.

This clone was recorded once. The rearrangement links TRBV5-5 to TRBJ1-5; tentative D call: TRBD1 (6 bases). Trimming removed 4 bases at V and 4 bases at J, with 12 bases between. The CDR3 totals 14 residues. Per germline, CDR1 SGHKS and CDR2 YYEKEE (reference sequence). CDR3 protein: CASSTGTLNQPQHF. The CDR3 coding sequence is TGTGCCAGCAGCACCGGGACACTAAATCAGCCCCAGCATTTT.

The gene calls are TRBV29-1 and TRBJ1-2; D is undetermined. The CDR3 has 13 amino acids. Trimming removed 4 bases from V and 0 bases from J, with 9 bases in between. Per germline, CDR1 SQVTM and CDR2 ANQGSEA. The CDR3 bases are TGCAGCGTTGGTCCGGGATCTAACTATGGCTACACCTTC. This translates into CSVGPGSNYGYTF.

V gene TRBV7-9 combines with J gene TRBJ1-2; weak D call: TRBD1 (5 bases). The CDR3 spans 14 residues. Trimming removed 5 bases from V and 8 bases from J, with 18 bases in between. Germline CDR1 and CDR2: SEHNR and FQNEAQ (reference sequence). CDR3 in DNA: TGTGCCAGCAGCACTTCCGGGGCAGCCTGGGGCTACACCTTC. Protein sequence: CASSTSGAAWGYTF.

Only one count was recorded for this clone. The rearrangement uses TRBV6-5 and TRBJ1-1; TRBD1 matches at 7 bases. With 5 bases clipped from V and 6 bases from J, the junction kept 9 bases outside the gene matches. Per the germline V gene, CDR1 is MNHEY and CDR2 is SVGAGI. This CDR3 has 14 amino acids. The CDR3 spells CASSPYGQVPEAFF. CDR3 nucleotide sequence: TGTGCCAGCAGTCCCTACGGACAGGTACCTGAAGCTTTCTTT.

The CDR3 loop reads CAIAEQRGGYKGDTQYF. The CDR3, as DNA: TGTGCCATAGCGGAGCAGCGGGGGGGGTATAAGGGAGATACGCAGTATTTT. This chain uses TRBV28 with TRBJ2-3; 10 bases map to TRBD2. The CDR3 spans 17 residues. Trimming removed 10 bases from V and 5 bases from J; junction bases left unmatched: 18. CDR1 and CDR2 from the germline V gene are MDHEN and SYDVKM.